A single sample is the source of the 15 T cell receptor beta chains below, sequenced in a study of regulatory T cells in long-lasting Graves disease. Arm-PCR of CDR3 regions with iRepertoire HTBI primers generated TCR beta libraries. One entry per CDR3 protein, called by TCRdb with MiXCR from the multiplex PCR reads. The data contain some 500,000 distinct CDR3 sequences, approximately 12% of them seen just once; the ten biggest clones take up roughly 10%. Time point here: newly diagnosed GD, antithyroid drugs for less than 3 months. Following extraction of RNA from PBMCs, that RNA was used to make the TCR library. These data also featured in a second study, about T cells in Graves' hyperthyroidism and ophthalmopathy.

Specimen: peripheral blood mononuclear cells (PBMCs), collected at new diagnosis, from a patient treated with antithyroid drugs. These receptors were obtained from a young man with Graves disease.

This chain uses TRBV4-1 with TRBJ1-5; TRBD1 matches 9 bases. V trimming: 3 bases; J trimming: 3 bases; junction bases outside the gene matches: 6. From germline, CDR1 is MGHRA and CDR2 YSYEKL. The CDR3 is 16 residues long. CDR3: CASSQIGTGPNQPQHF. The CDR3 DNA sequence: TGCGCCAGCAGCCAGATTGGGACAGGGCCCAATCAGCCCCAGCATTTT.

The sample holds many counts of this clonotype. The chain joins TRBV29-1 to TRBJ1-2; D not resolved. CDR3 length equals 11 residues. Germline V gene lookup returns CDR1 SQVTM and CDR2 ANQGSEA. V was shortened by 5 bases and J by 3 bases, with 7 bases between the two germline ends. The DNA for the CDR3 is TGCAGCGTTCGGCAGGACTATGGCTACACCTTC. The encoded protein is CSVRQDYGYTF. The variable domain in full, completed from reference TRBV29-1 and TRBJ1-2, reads SAVISQKPSRDICQRGTSLTIQCQVDSQVTMMFWYRQQPGQSLTLIATANQGSEATYESGFVIDKFPISRPNLTFSTLTVSNMSPEDSSIYLCSVRQDYGYTFGSGTRLTVV.

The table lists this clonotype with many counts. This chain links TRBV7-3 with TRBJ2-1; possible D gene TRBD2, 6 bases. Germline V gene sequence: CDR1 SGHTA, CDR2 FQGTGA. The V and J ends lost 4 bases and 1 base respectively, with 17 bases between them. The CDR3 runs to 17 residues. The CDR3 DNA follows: TGTGCCAGCAGCTACGAGGGAACGGGAGCTTCCTACAATGAGCAGTTCTTC. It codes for CASSYEGTGASYNEQFF.

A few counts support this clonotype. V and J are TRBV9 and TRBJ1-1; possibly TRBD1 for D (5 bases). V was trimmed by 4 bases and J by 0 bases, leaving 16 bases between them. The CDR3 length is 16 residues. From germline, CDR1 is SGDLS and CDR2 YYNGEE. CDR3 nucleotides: TGTGCCAGCAGCCCTCGAGGGGCGGCTATGAACACTGAAGCTTTCTTT. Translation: CASSPRGAAMNTEAFF.

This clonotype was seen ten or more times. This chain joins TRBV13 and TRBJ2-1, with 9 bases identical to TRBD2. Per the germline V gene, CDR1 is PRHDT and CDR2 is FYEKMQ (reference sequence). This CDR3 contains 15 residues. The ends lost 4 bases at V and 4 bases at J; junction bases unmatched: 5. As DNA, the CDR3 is TGTGCCAGCAGCTCGACTAGCGGAGGGTACAATGAGCAGTTCTTC. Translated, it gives CASSSTSGGYNEQFF. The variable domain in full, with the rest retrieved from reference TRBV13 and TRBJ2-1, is AAGVIQSPRHLIKEKRETATLKCYPIPRHDTVYWYQQGPGQDPQFLISFYEKMQSDKGSIPDRFSAQQFSDYHSELNMSSLELGDSALYFCASSSTSGGYNEQFFGPGTRLTVL.

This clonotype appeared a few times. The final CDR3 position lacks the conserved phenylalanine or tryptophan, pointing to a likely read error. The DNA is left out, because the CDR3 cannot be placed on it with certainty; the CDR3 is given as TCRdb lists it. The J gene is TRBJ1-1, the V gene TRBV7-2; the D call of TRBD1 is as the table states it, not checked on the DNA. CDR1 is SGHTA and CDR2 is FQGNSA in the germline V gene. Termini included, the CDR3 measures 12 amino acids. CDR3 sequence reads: CASSHRGWGRRV.

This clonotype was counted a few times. The CDR3 nucleotides are TGTGCCAGTACCCAGGGGGGCGCAATGTCCTACAATGAGCAGTTCTTC. Protein sequence: CASTQGGAMSYNEQFF. The chain links TRBV18 to TRBJ2-1; tentative D call: TRBD1 (7 bases). V gave up 9 bases and J gave up 1 base, with 19 bases separating them. Looked up from germline, CDR1 is KGHSH and CDR2 is LQKENI. The CDR3 spans 16 residues.

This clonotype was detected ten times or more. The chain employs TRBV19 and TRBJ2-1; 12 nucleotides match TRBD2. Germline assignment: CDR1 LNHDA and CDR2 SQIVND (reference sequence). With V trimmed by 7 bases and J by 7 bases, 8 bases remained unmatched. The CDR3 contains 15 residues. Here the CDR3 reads CASTPLAGGKNEQFF. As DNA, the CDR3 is TGTGCCAGTACTCCCCTAGCGGGAGGGAAAAATGAGCAGTTCTTC.

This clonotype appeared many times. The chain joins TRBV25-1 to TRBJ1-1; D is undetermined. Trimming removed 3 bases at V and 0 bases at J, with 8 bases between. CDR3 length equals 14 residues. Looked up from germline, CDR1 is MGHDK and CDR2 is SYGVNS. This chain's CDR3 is CASSDFSMNTEAFF. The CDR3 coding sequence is TGTGCCAGCAGTGATTTTAGCATGAACACTGAAGCTTTCTTT. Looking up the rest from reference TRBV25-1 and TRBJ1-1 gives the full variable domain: EADIYQTPRYLVIGTGKKITLECSQTMGHDKMYWYQQDPGMELHLIHYSYGVNSTEKGDLSSESTVSRIRTEHFPLTLESARPSHTSQYLCASSDFSMNTEAFFGQGTRLTVV.

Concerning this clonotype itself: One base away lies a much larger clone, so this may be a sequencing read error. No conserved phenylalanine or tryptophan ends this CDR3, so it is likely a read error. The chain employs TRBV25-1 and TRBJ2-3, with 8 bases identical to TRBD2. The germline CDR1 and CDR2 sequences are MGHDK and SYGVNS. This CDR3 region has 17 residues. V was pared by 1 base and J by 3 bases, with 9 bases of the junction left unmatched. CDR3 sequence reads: CASSESGRGRITDTQYL. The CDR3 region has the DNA TGTGCCAGCAGTGAATCCGGGAGGGGTCGTATTACAGATACGCAGTATCTT.

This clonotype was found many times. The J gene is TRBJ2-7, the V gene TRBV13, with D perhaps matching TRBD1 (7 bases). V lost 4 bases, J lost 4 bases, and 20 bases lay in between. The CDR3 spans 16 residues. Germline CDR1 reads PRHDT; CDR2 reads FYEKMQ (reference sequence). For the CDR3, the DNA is TGTGCCAGCAGCTCGAGAGGGGGCGGGGAGTTGTACGAGCAGTACTTC. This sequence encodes CASSSRGGGELYEQYF.

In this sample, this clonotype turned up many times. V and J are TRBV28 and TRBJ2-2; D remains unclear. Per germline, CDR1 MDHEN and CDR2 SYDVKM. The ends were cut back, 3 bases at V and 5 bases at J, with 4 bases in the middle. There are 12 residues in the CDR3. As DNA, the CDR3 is TGTGCCAGCAGTTTGTGGACCGGGGAGCTGTTTTTT. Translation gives CASSLWTGELFF.

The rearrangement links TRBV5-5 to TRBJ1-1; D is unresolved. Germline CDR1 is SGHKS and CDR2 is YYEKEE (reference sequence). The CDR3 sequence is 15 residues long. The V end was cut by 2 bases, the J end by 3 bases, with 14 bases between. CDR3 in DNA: TGTGCCAGCAGCTTCTTTGCCAGGTCGGACACTGAAGCTTTCTTT. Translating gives CASSFFARSDTEAFF.

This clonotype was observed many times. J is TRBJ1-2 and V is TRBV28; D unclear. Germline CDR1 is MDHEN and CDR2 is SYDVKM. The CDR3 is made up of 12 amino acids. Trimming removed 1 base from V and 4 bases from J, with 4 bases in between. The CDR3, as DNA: TGTGCCAGCAGTTTATCAGGCTATGGCTACACCTTC. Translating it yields CASSLSGYGYTF.

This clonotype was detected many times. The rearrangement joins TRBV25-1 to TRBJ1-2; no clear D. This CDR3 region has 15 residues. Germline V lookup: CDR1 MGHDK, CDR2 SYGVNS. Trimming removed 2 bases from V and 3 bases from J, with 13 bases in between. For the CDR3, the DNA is TGTGCCAGCAGTGAACTATACGTCGGAGACTATGGCTACACCTTC. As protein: CASSELYVGDYGYTF.